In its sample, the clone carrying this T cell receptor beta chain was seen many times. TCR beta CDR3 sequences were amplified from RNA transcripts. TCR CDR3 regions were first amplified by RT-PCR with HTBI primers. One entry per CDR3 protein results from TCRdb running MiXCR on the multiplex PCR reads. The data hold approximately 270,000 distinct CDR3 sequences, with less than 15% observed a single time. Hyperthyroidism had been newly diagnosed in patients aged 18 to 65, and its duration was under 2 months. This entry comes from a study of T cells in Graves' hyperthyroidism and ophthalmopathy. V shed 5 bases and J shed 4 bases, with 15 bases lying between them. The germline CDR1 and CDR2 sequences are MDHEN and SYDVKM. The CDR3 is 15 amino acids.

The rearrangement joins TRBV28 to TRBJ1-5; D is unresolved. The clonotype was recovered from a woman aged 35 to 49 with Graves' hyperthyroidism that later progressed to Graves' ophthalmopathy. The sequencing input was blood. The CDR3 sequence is CASSILFGPNQPQHF. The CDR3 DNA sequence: TGTGCCAGCAGTATTCTTTTTGGGCCGAATCAGCCCCAGCATTTT.